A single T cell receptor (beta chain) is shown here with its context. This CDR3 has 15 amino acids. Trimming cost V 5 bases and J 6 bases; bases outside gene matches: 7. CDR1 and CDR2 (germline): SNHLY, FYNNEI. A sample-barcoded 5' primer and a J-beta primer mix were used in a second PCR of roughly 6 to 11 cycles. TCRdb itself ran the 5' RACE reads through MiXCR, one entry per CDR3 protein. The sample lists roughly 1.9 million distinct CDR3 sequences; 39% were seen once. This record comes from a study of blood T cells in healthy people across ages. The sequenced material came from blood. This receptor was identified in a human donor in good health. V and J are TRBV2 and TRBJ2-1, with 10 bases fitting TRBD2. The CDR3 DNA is TGTGCCAGCAGTCTGGAGCGGGGGGGCCTCAATGAGCAGTTCTTC. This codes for CASSLERGGLNEQFF.